This T cell receptor (beta chain) is drawn from a study of T cell repertoires in cytomegalovirus infection. Germline CDR1 and CDR2: SGHNT and YENEEA. Losses at the gene ends were 6 bases for V and 4 bases for J; bases not matched to a gene: 8. This CDR3 spans 16 amino acids. This clonotype was seen ten or more times. TCRdb recomputed calls from the reads with MiXCR, one row per CDR3 protein. The table records 250,000 or so distinct CDR3 sequences, around 15% of them present only once. This chain links TRBV11-3 with TRBJ2-2; TRBD1 matches 10 bases. Input material: CD8+ T cells from PBMCs. The source is a human donor in good health (CMV status not recorded). Some clones in this sample may be carry-over from other donors' samples. CDR3 protein: CASSPTGTGVTGELFF. The DNA for the CDR3 is TGTGCCAGCAGTCCAACGGGGACAGGGGTCACCGGGGAGCTGTTTTTT.